This TCR beta chain appears in the sequencing data of a study of somatic mutations in cytotoxic T cells in rheumatoid arthritis. Original handling: The authors rarely found patient CD8+ clones larger than 1% matching published virus-specific TCRB sequences. Measured with immunoSEQ multiplex PCR; TCRdb has only the in-frame clones, and not every one. V and J calls and clone size come straight from that table; D and trimming were deduced from the DNA. The repertoire holds 10,000 or so clones, with nearly 80% as singletons. Trimming shortened V by 1 base and J by 6 bases, and 16 bases separated the two germline ends. The length of the CDR3 is 15 residues. Germline loops: CDR1 SEHNR, CDR2 FQNEAQ (reference sequence).

Sequencing was performed on CD8+ T cells sorted from blood. The receptor comes from an adult with rheumatoid arthritis. The chain uses TRBV7-9 and TRBJ2-7; D is undetermined. The CDR3 DNA follows: TGTGCCAGCAGCTTAGGTCTAGGAGTAGTTATCGAGCAGTACTTC. Its translation is CASSLGLGVVIEQYF.